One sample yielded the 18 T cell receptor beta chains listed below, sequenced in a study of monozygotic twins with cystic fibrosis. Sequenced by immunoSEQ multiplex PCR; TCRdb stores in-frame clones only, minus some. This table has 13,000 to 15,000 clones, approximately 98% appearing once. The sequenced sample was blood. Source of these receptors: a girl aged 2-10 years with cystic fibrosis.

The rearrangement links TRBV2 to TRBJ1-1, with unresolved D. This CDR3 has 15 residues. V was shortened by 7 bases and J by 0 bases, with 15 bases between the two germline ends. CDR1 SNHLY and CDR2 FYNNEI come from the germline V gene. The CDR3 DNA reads TGTGCCAGCACGCGTAATAAGCGCCTGAACACTGAAGCTTTCTTT. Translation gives CASTRNKRLNTEAFF. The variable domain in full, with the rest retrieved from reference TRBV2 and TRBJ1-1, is EPEVTQTPSHQVTQMGQEVILRCVPISNHLYFYWYRQILGQKVEFLVSFYNNEISEKSEIFDDQFSVERPDGSNFTLKIRSTKLEDSAMYFCASTRNKRLNTEAFFGQGTRLTVV.

CDR3 amino acids: CASGLSGNTIYF. CDR3 sequence (DNA): TGTGCCAGCGGTCTATCCGGAAACACCATATATTTT. This chain links TRBV27 with TRBJ1-3; D is ambiguous. The CDR3 has 12 residues. V was clipped by 8 bases and J by 4 bases, with 9 bases between them. CDR1 and CDR2 from the germline V gene are MNHEY and SMNVEV (reference sequence).

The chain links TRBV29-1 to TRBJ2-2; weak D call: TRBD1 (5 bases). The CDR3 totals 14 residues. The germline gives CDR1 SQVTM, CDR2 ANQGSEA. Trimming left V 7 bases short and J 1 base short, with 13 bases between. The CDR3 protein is CSGTDTGNTGELFF. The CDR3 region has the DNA TGCAGCGGCACCGATACAGGGAACACCGGGGAGCTGTTTTTT.

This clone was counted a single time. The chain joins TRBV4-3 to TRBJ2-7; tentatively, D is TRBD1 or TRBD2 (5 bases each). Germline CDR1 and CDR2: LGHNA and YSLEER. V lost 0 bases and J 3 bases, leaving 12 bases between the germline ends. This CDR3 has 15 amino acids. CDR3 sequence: CASSQESGTHYEQYF. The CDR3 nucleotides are TGCGCCAGCAGCCAAGAGTCAGGGACCCACTACGAGCAGTACTTC.

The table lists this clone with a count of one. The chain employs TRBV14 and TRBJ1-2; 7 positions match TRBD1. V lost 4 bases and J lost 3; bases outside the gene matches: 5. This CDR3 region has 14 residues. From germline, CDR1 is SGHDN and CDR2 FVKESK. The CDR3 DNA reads TGTGCCAGCAGCCCCATGACAGGGTACTATGGCTACACCTTC. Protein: CASSPMTGYYGYTF.

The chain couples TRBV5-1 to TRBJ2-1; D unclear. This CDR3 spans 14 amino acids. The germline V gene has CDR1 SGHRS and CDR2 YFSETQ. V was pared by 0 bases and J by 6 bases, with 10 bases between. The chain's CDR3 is CASSLGTGLNEQFF. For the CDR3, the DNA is TGCGCCAGCAGCTTGGGGACGGGTCTCAATGAGCAGTTCTTC. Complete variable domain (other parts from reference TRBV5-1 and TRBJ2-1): KAGVTQTPRYLIKTRGQQVTLSCSPISGHRSVSWYQQTPGQGLQFLFEYFSETQRNKGNFPGRFSGRQFSNSRSEMNVSTLELGDSALYLCASSLGTGLNEQFFGPGTRLTVL.

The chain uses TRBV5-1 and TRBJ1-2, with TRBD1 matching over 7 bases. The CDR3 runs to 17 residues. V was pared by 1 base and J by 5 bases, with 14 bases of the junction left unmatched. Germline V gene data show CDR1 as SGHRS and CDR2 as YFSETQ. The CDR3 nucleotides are TGCGCCAGCAGCTTGTATGGGACAGTTGCTTTTGGATATGGCTACACCTTC. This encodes CASSLYGTVAFGYGYTF.

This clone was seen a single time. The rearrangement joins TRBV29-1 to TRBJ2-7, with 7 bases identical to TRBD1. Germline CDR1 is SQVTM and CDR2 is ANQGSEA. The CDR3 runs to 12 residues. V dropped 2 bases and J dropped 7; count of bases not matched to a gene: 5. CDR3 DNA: TGCAGCGTTGAAATAGGGGGCTCAGAGCAGTACTTC. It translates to CSVEIGGSEQYF.

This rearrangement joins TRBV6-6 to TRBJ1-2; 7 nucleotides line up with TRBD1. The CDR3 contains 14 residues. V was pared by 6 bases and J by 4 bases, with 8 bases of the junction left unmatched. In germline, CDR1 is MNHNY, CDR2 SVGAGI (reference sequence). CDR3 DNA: TGTGCCAGCAGGGGGACAGCTACCGGCTATGGCTACACCTTC. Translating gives CASRGTATGYGYTF.

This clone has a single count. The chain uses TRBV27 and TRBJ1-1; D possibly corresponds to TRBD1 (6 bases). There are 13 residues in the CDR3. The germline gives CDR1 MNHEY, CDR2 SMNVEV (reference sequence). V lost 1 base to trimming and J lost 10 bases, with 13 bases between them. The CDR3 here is CASSLLGGGRAFF. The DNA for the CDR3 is TGTGCCAGCAGTTTATTGGGCGGGGGGCGAGCTTTCTTT.

CDR3 nucleotide sequence: TGTGCCAGTAGTACCTCCGCCAGTCCTAACTATGGCTACACCTTC. It encodes CASSTSASPNYGYTF. The genes are TRBV19 and TRBJ1-2; no clear D gene. The CDR3 has 15 amino acids. CDR1 and CDR2 (germline): LNHDA, SQIVND (reference sequence). Between the trimmed V and J ends, which lost 4 bases and 0 bases, there was a span of 12 bases.

This CDR3 reads CASSQEPRGYGYTF. CDR3 DNA: TGTGCCAGCAGCCAAGAGCCAAGGGGCTATGGCTACACCTTC. The chain combines TRBV4-2 with TRBJ1-2; tentatively, D is TRBD1 (5 bases). The V gene's germline CDR1 is LGHNA and CDR2 YNFKEQ. Trimming pared 0 bases from V and 4 bases from J, leaving 9 bases between. The CDR3 spans 14 residues.

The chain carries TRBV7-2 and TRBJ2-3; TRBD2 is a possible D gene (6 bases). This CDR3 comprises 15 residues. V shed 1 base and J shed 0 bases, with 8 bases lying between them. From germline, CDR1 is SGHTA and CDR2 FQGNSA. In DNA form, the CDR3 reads TGTGCCAGCAGCTTAGTCCGGGAGAGCACAGATACGCAGTATTTT. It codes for CASSLVRESTDTQYF.

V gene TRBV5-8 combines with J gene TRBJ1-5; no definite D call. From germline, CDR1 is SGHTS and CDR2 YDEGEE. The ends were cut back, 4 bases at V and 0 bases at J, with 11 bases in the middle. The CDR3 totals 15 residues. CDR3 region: CASSRESNSNQPQHF. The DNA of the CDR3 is TGTGCCAGCAGCCGTGAGTCGAATAGCAATCAGCCCCAGCATTTT.

The DNA of the CDR3 is TGTGCCAGCTCCGTGTCCGGGGGCGAGGCTGGAAACACCATATATTTT. It encodes CASSVSGGEAGNTIYF. The V gene is TRBV18, the J gene TRBJ1-3; D perhaps matches TRBD1 (6 bases). The CDR3 extends over 16 amino acids. The germline V and J ends were trimmed by 6 bases and 2 bases, with 17 bases remaining between them. Germline lookup yields CDR1 KGHSH and CDR2 LQKENI.

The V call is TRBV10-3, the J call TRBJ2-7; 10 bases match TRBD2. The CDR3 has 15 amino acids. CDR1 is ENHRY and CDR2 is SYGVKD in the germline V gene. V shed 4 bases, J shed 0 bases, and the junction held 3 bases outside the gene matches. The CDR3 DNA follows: TGTGCCATCAGTGGACTAGCGGGTGGCTCCTACGAGCAGTACTTC. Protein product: CAISGLAGGSYEQYF.

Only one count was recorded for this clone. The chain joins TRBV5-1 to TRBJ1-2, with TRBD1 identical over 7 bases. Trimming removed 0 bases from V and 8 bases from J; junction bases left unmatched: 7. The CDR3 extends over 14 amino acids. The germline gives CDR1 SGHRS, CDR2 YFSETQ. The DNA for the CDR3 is TGCGCCAGCAGCTTGGAGGGACAGTCTGAAGGCTACACCTTC. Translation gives CASSLEGQSEGYTF.

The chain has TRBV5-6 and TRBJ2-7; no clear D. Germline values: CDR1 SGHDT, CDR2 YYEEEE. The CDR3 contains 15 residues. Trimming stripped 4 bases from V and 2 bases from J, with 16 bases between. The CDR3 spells CASSLPDAPPYEQYF. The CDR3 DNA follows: TGTGCCAGCAGCCTCCCGGACGCCCCCCCCTACGAGCAGTACTTC. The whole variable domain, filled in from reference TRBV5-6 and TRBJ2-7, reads DAGVTQSPTHLIKTRGQQVTLRCSPKSGHDTVSWYQQALGQGPQFIFQYYEEEERQRGNFPDRFSGHQFPNYSSELNVNALLLGDSALYLCASSLPDAPPYEQYFGPGTRLTVT.